These 6 T cell receptor beta chains came from one sample sequenced in a study of T cells in women clearing cervical HPV infection. The protocol was immunoSEQ multiplex PCR, while the TCRdb copy is restricted to in-frame clones and leaves out a portion. The data show approximately 35,000 clones, and the top ten clones hold approximately 8.3%. Material for sequencing was blood buffy coat. All receptors derive from a woman between 18 and 70 years old with a cervical HPV16 infection that either progressed to CIN3+ or cleared (not recorded which).

For this clone: The read ends 3 residues shy of where the CDR3 ends; the end is completed using the germline J gene. The J gene is TRBJ2-2, the V gene TRBV5-1, with 7 bases matching TRBD1. Germline V gene lookup returns CDR1 SGHRS and CDR2 YFSETQ. The CDR3 length is 15 residues. V was pared by 4 bases and J by 3 bases, with 6 bases of the junction left unmatched. CDR3 bases read: TGCGCCAGCAGCGCCGGGACAGCCGACACCGGGGAG. This codes for CASSAGTADTGE. The whole CDR3 protein reads CASSAGTADTGELFF. Complete variable domain (other parts from reference TRBV5-1 and TRBJ2-2): KAGVTQTPRYLIKTRGQQVTLSCSPISGHRSVSWYQQTPGQGLQFLFEYFSETQRNKGNFPGRFSGRQFSNSRSEMNVSTLELGDSALYLCASSAGTADTGELFFGEGSRLTVL.

Turning to this clone: From the germline J gene comes the end of the CDR3, since the read stops 3 residues before it. This chain connects TRBV4-2 to TRBJ2-7, with D possibly being TRBD2 (5 bases). The germline V gene encodes CDR1 LGHNA and CDR2 YNFKEQ. The CDR3 extends over 16 amino acids. Trimming removed 0 bases from V and 2 bases from J, with 14 bases in between. The DNA read from the CDR3 is TGTGCCAGCAGCCAAGACCGGTTAGCGCCGACCTACGAG. Its translation: CASSQDRLAPTYE. The CDR3 in full is CASSQDRLAPTYEQYF.

For this clone: The read halts 3 residues ahead of the CDR3 end, with the missing end drawn from the germline J gene. The chain employs TRBV7-9 and TRBJ1-2; 7 bases fit TRBD1. This CDR3 contains 15 residues. The V gene end was trimmed by 4 bases and the J gene end by 3 bases; junction bases not matched to a gene: 8. From germline, CDR1 is SEHNR and CDR2 FQNEAQ (reference sequence). The CDR3 DNA, read in part, is TGTGCCAGCAGCTCGAGACAGGGTCGGGACTATGGC. This translates into CASSSRQGRDYG. The CDR3, in full, reads CASSSRQGRDYGYTF.

Concerning this clone itself: The DNA ends 3 residues before the CDR3 does, and the rest of the CDR3 is filled in from the germline J gene. This chain connects TRBV20-1 to TRBJ2-3; 11 positions match TRBD1. The CDR3 runs 14 residues. Germline V gene data show CDR1 as DFQATT and CDR2 as SNEGSKA (reference sequence). Losses at the gene ends were 5 bases for V and 4 bases for J; bases not matched to a gene: 5. The CDR3 loop reads CSARTGGFSDTQYF. The CDR3 DNA, read in part, is TGCAGTGCTCGGACAGGGGGCTTTTCAGATACG.

In the case of this clone: The read terminates 3 residues ahead of where the CDR3 ends, so the germline J gene completes it. The chain has TRBV20-1 and TRBJ1-2; TRBD1 aligns across 9 bases. The V gene's germline CDR1 is DFQATT and CDR2 SNEGSKA (reference sequence). V dropped 4 bases and J dropped 7; count of bases not matched to a gene: 7. The CDR3 has 13 residues. The CDR3 reads CSAISGTGSGYTF. The DNA read from the CDR3 is TGCAGTGCTATATCCGGGACAGGGTCTGGC.

Comment on this clone: The read terminates 3 residues ahead of where the CDR3 ends, so the germline J gene completes it. The V call is TRBV7-3, the J call TRBJ2-3, with TRBD2 matching 14 bases. Trimming at V came to 2 bases and at J to 4 bases, leaving 2 bases not matched to a gene. The germline gives CDR1 SGHTA, CDR2 FQGTGA. The CDR3 contains 16 residues. CDR3 amino acids: CASSLGTSGSADTQYF. Partial CDR3 DNA: TGTGCCAGCAGCTTAGGGACTAGCGGGAGCGCAGATACG.